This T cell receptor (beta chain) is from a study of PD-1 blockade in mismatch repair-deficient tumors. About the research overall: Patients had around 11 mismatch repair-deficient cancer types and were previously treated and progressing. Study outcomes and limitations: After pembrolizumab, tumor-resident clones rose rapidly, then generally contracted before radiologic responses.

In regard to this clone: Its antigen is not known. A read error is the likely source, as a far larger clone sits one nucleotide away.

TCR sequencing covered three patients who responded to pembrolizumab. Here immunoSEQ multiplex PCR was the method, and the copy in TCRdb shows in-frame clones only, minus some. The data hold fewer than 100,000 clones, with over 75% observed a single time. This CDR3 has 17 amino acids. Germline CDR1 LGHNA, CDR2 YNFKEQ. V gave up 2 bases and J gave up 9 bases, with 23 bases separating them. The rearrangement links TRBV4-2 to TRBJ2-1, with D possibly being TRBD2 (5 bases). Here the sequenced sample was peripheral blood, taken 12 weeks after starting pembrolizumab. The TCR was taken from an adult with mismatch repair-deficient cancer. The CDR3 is CASSQRVTPGETGEQFF. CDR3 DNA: TGTGCCAGCAGCCAACGGGTAACCCCCGGGGAGACCGGTGAGCAGTTCTTC.